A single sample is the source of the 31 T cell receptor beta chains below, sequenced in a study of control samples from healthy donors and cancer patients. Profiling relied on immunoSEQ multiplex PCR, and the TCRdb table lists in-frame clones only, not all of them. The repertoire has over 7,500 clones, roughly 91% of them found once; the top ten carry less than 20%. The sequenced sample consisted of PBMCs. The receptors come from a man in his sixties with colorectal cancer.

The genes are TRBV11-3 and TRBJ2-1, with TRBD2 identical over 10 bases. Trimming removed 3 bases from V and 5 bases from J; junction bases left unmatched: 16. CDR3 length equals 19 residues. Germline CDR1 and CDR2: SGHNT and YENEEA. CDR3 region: CASSLMKGLSGGANNEQFF. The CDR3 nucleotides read TGTGCCAGCAGCTTGATGAAAGGGTTAAGCGGGGGGGCCAACAATGAGCAGTTCTTC.

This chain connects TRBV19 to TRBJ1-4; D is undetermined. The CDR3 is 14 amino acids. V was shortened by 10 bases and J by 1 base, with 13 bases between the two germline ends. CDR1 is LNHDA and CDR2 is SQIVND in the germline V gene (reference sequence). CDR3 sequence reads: CATRSLETNEKLFF. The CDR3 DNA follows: TGTGCCACCAGAAGTCTGGAAACTAATGAAAAACTGTTTTTT.

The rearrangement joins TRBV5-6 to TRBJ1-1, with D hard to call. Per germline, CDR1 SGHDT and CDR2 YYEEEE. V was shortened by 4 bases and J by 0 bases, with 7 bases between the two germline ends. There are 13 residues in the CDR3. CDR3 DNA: TGTGCCAGCAGCCGTCAGATGAACACTGAAGCTTTCTTT. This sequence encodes CASSRQMNTEAFF.

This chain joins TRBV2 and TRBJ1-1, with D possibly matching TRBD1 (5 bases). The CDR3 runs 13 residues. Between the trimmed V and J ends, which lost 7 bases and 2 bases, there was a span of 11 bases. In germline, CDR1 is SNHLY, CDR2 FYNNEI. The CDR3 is CASTGTGNTEAFF. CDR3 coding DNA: TGTGCCAGCACAGGGACGGGTAACACTGAAGCTTTCTTT.

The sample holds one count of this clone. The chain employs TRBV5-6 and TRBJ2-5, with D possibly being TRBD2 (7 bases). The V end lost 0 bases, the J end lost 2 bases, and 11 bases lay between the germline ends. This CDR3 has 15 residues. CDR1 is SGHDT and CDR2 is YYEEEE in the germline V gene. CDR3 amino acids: CASSLGGGGQETQYF. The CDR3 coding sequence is TGTGCCAGCAGCTTGGGAGGGGGGGGTCAAGAGACCCAGTACTTC.

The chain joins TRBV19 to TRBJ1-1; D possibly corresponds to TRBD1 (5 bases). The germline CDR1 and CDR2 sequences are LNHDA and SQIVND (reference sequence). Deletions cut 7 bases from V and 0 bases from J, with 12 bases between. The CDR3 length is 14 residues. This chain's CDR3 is CASTQGRLNTEAFF. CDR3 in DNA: TGTGCCAGTACTCAGGGACGCTTGAACACTGAAGCTTTCTTT. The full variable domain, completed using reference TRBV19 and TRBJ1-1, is DGGITQSPKYLFRKEGQNVTLSCEQNLNHDAMYWYRQDPGQGLRLIYYSQIVNDFQKGDIAEGYSVSREKKESFPLTVTSAQKNPTAFYLCASTQGRLNTEAFFGQGTRLTVV.

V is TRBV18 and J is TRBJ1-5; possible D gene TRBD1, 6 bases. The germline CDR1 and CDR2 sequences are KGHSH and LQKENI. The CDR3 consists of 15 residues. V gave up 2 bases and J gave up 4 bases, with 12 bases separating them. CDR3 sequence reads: CASSPYRVVNQPQHF. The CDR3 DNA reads TGTGCCAGCTCACCATACAGGGTTGTTAATCAGCCCCAGCATTTT.

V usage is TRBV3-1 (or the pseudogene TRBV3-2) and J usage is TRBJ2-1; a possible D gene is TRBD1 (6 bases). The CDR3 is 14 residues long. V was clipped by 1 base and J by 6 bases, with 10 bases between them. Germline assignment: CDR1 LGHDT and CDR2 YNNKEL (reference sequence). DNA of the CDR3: TGTGCCAGCAGCCAAGTACAGGGTGTCAATGAGCAGTTCTTC. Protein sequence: CASSQVQGVNEQFF.

CDR3 nucleotide sequence: TGTGCCAGCAGCTTAGGGACCGGGGGGGCTGAAGCTTTCTTT. This codes for CASSLGTGGAEAFF. The chain recombines TRBV7-9 with TRBJ1-1; D is perhaps TRBD1 (5 bases). V gave up 1 base and J gave up 6 bases, with 12 bases separating them. The CDR3 totals 14 residues. CDR1 and CDR2 (germline): SEHNR, FQNEAQ (reference sequence).

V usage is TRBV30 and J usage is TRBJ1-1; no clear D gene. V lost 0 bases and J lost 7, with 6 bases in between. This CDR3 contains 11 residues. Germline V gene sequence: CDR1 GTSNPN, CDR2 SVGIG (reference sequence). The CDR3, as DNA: TGTGCCTGGAGTGTAAACGGTGAAGCTTTCTTT. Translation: CAWSVNGEAFF. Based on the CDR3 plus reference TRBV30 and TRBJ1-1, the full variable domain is SQTIHQWPATLVQPVGSPLSLECTVEGTSNPNLYWYRQAAGRGLQLLFYSVGIGQISSEVPQNLSASRPQDRQFILSSKKLLLSDSGFYLCAWSVNGEAFFGQGTRLTVV.

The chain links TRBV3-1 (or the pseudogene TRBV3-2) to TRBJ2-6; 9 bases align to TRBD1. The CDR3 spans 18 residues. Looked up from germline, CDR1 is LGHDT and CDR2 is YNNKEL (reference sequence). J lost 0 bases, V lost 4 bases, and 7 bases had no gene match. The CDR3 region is CASSRTGGSYSGANVLTF. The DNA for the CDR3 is TGTGCCAGCAGCCGCACAGGGGGCTCTTACTCTGGGGCCAACGTCCTGACTTTC.

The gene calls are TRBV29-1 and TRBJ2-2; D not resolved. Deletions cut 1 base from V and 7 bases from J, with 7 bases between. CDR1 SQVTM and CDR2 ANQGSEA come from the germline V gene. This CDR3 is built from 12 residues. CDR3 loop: CSVEVALGELFF. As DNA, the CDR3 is TGCAGCGTTGAAGTGGCTCTCGGGGAGCTGTTTTTT.

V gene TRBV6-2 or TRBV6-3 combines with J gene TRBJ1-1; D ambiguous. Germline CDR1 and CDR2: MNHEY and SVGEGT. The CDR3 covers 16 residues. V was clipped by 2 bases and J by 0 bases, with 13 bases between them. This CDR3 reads CASSYTGSYLNTEAFF. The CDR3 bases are TGTGCCAGCAGTTACACGGGCAGTTATTTGAACACTGAAGCTTTCTTT.

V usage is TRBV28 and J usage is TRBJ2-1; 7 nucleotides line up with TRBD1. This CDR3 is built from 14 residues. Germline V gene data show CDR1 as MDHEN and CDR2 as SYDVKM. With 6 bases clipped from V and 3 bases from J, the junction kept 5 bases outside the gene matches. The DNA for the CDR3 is TGTGCCAGCAGGGTAGGGGGCAACTACAATGAGCAGTTCTTC. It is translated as CASRVGGNYNEQFF. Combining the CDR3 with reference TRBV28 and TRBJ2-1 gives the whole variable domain DVKVTQSSRYLVKRTGEKVFLECVQDMDHENMFWYRQDPGLGLRLIYFSYDVKMKEKGDIPEGYSVSREKKERFSLILESASTNQTSMYLCASRVGGNYNEQFFGPGTRLTVL.

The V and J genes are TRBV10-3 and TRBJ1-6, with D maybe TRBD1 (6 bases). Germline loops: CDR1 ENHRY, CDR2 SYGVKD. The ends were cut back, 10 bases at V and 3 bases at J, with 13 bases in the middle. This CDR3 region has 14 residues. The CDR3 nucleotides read TGTGCCACCTCGGGACACGACTATAATTCACCCCTCCACTTT. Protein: CATSGHDYNSPLHF.

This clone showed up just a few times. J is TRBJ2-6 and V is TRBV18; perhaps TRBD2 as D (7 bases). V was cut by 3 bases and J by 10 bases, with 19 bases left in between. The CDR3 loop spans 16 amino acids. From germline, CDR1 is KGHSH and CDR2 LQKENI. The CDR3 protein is CASSPPRGGGENVLTF. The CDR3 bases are TGTGCCAGCTCACCGCCAAGGGGAGGGGGAGAAAACGTCCTGACTTTC.

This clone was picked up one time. The CDR3 region is CASSQDPWHDIGDRPLADTQYF. CDR3 sequence (DNA): TGCGCCAGCAGCCAAGACCCATGGCATGATATTGGGGACAGGCCTCTTGCAGATACGCAGTATTTT. The chain joins TRBV4-3 to TRBJ2-3, with 8 bases that match TRBD1. Germline V gene data show CDR1 as LGHNA and CDR2 as YSLEER. The J segment lost 4 bases and the V segment lost 0 bases, leaving 24 bases of the junction unmatched. There are 22 residues in the CDR3.

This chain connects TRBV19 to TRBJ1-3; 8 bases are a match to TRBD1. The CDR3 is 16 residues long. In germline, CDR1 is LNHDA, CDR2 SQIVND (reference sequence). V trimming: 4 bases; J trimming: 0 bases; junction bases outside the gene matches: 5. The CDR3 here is CASSTGTGRSGNTIYF. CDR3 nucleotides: TGTGCCAGTAGTACCGGGACAGGTCGCTCTGGAAACACCATATATTTT.

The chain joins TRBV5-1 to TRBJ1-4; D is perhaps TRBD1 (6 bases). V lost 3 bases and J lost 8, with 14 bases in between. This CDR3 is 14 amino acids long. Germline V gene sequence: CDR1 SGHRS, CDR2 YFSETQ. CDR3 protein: CASSSQGRYEKLFF. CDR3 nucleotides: TGCGCCAGCAGCTCACAGGGCCGTTACGAAAAACTGTTTTTT.

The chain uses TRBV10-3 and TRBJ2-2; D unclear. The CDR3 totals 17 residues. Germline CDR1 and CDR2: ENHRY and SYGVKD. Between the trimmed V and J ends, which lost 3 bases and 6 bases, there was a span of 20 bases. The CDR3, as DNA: TGTGCCATCAGTGACTTTGACATACTGATCGTTGCCGGGGAGCTGTTTTTT. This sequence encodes CAISDFDILIVAGELFF.

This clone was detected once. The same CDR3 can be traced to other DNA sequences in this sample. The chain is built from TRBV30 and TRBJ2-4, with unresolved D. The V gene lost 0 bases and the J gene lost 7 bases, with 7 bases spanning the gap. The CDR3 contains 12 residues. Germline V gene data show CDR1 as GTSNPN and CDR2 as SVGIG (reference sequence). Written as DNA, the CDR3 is TGTGCCTGGAGTGTACTGGGGAACATTCAGTACTTC. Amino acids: CAWSVLGNIQYF.

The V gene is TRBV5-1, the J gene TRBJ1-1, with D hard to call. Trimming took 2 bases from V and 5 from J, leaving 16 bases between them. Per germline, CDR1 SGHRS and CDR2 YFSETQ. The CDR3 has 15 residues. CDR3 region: CASSFLDHSGTEAFF. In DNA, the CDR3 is TGCGCCAGCAGCTTCCTCGACCATAGTGGGACTGAAGCTTTCTTT.

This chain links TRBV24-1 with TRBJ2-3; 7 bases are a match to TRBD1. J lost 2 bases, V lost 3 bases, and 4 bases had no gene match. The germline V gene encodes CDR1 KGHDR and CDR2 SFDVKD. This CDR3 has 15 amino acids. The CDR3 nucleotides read TGTGCCACCAGTGATGACAGGGATAACACAGATACGCAGTATTTT. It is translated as CATSDDRDNTDTQYF.

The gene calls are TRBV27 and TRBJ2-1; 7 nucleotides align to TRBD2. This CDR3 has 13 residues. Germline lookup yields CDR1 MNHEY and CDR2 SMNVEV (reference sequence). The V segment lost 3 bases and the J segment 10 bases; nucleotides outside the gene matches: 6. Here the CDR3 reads CASSFTASGEQFF. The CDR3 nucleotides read TGTGCCAGCAGTTTTACGGCTAGCGGAGAGCAGTTCTTC.

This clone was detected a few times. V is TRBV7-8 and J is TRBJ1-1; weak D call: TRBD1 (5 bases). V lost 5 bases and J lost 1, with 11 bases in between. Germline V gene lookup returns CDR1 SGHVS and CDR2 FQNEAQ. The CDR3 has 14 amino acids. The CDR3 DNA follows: TGTGCCAGCAGCCCCTCCGGGGGGAACACTGAAGCTTTCTTT. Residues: CASSPSGGNTEAFF. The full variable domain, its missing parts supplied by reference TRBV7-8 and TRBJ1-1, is GAGVSQSPRYKVAKRGQDVALRCDPISGHVSLFWYQQALGQGPEFLTYFQNEAQLDKSGLPSDRFFAERPEGSVSTLKIQRTQQEDSAVYLCASSPSGGNTEAFFGQGTRLTVV.

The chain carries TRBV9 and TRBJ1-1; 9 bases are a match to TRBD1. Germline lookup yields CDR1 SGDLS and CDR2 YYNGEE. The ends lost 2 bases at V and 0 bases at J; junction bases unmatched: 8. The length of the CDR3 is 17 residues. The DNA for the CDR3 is TGTGCCAGCAGCGTGGACAGGGGTTCCTTCATGAACACTGAAGCTTTCTTT. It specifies CASSVDRGSFMNTEAFF. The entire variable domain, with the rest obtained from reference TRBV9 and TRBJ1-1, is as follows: DSGVTQTPKHLITATGQRVTLRCSPRSGDLSVYWYQQSLDQGLQFLIQYYNGEERAKGNILERFSAQQFPDLHSELNLSSLELGDSALYFCASSVDRGSFMNTEAFFGQGTRLTVV.

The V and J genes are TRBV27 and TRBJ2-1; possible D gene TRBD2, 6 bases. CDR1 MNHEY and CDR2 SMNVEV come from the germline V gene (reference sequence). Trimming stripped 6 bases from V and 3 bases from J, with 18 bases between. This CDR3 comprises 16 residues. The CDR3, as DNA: TGTGCCAGCAGCTACACACCGCGGGGCGACTACAATGAGCAGTTCTTC. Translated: CASSYTPRGDYNEQFF.

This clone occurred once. The CDR3 region is CASSPTPGSSEQFF. The CDR3 nucleotides are TGTGCCAGCTCACCCACCCCGGGGAGCAGTGAGCAGTTCTTC. The chain is built from TRBV18 and TRBJ2-1; possible D gene TRBD2, 5 bases. V was clipped by 3 bases and J by 9 bases, with 15 bases between them. Germline-derived CDR1 and CDR2 are KGHSH and LQKENI. This CDR3 region has 14 residues.

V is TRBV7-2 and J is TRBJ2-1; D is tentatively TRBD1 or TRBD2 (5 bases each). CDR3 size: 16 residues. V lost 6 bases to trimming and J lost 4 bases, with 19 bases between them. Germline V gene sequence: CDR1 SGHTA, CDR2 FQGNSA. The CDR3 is CASRGVGAALYNEQFF. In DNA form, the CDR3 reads TGTGCCAGCAGGGGGGTAGGCGCAGCCCTGTACAATGAGCAGTTCTTC.

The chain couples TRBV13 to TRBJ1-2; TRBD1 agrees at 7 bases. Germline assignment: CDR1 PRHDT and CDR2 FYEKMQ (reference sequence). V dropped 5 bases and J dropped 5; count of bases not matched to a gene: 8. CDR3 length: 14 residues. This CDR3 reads CASSLNRGGYGYTF. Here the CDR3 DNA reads TGTGCCAGCAGCCTAAACAGGGGCGGGTATGGCTACACCTTC.

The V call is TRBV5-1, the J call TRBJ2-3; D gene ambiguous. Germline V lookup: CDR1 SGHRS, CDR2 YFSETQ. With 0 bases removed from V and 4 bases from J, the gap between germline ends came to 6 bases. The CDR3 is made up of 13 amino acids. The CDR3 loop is CASSLGVPDTQYF. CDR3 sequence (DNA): TGCGCCAGCAGCTTGGGCGTTCCAGATACGCAGTATTTT.